This TCR beta chain was found in a study of identical twins. Overall study findings and caveats: Surplus twin overlap in beta out-of-frame sequences was less pronounced. Invariant MAIT and iNKT cells may have partly biased zero-insertion analyses. With monozygotic twins, out-of-frame TCR alpha sharing exceeded what models estimated.

This clonotype was recorded at least ten times. The antigen remains undetermined. TCRdb re-called the 5' RACE reads with MiXCR, one entry per CDR3 protein. The table shows hundreds of thousands of distinct CDR3 sequences, with roughly 7.5% occurring only once. These data are also associated with another study on yellow fever vaccine responses in identical twins.

The sequencing input was CD8+ T cells sorted from blood. The sequence was obtained from a woman between 18 and 29 years old in good health.

CDR3 residues: CASSLNGVAGTYNEQFF. Written as DNA, the CDR3 is TGTGCCAGCAGCTTAAATGGGGTGGCCGGGACGTACAATGAGCAGTTCTTC. The V call is TRBV11-1, the J call TRBJ2-1; perhaps D is TRBD1 or TRBD2 (5 bases each). The CDR3 totals 17 residues. Trimming cost V 2 bases and J 4 bases, with 18 bases left between them. Germline V CDR1 and CDR2: SGHAT, FQDESV (reference sequence).